Given below is one TCR beta chain in context. Germline CDR1 reads KGHSH; CDR2 reads LQKENI. The CDR3 covers 15 residues. Trimming shortened V by 3 bases and J by 4 bases, and 15 bases separated the two germline ends. MiXCR was run by TCRdb on the 5' RACE reads, yielding one entry per CDR3 protein. The repertoire holds under 250,000 distinct CDR3 sequences, with roughly 7.2% as singletons. This entry is derived from a study of T cells after yellow fever vaccination. This rearrangement joins TRBV18 to TRBJ1-2; D is uncertain. Sequences were derived from CD4+ T cells sorted from PBMCs, sampled 15 days after the yellow fever booster vaccination. This TCR was recovered from a man aged 25 to 40 who received the YFV17D yellow fever vaccine. CDR3 sequence reads: CASSPAGLPPYGYTF. CDR3 nucleotides: TGTGCCAGCTCACCCGCAGGTCTTCCGCCCTATGGCTACACCTTC.